This TCR beta chain was identified in a study of cytomegalovirus exposure and HLA in healthy donors. The donors comprised healthy bone marrow donors. PCR used 60 Vbeta primers and 13 Jbeta primers. Clones were read by immunoSEQ multiplex PCR, and TCRdb kept only the in-frame ones, dropping some. The repertoire includes around 200,000 clones, over 80% of them detected once, and roughly 10% sits in the top ten. CDR1 is MNHEY and CDR2 is SVGAGI in the germline V gene. CDR3 size: 15 residues. V gave up 10 bases and J gave up 0 bases, with 16 bases separating them. Concerning this clone itself: Its target is not known.

Study conclusions and caveats: DRB1 had the most TCR associations and HLA-C the fewest, a later analysis found, with rates varying by HLA locus. Near-uniform donor sequencing depth was presumed by presence/absence analyses. The Asian-associated ancestry cluster reportedly had fewer N-insertions than the approximately 670-donor mean in a later analysis.

The sequence came from a woman aged 45-65 years in good health and CMV-seropositive. What was sequenced was PBMCs. The rearrangement joins TRBV6-5 to TRBJ2-1, with D tentatively TRBD2 (6 bases). CDR3 coding DNA: TGTGCCACCGAGAAGTCCGGGAGCTCCTACAATGAGCAGTTCTTC. Its protein is CATEKSGSSYNEQFF.